The sequence of this TCR beta chain was determined in a study of control samples from healthy donors and cancer patients. Germline-derived CDR1 and CDR2 are LNHDA and SQIVND (reference sequence). V lost 0 bases, J lost 7 bases, and 10 bases lay in between. This CDR3 comprises 15 residues. Clones were read by immunoSEQ multiplex PCR, and TCRdb kept only the in-frame ones, dropping some. The repertoire consists of roughly 40,000 clones, with about 94% occurring once and the leading ten covering about 3.5%. The sequenced material came from blood. The sequence was collected from a woman between 50 and 59 years old in good health. The chain combines TRBV19 with TRBJ1-6, with D perhaps matching TRBD1 (5 bases). CDR3: CASSIDQGENSPLHF. In DNA, the CDR3 is TGTGCCAGTAGTATAGATCAGGGAGAGAATTCACCCCTCCACTTT.